This T cell receptor beta chain was obtained from a study of post-analysis software for immune sequencing data. Study-level information: The courses of disease that were included comprised relapsing-remitting, secondary progressive and progressive-relapsing multiple sclerosis.

Carried by the TCR beta cDNA libraries were unique molecular identifiers. TCRdb itself ran the PCR reads through MiXCR, one entry per CDR3 protein. The table has a few hundred thousand distinct CDR3 sequences, less than 35% seen once. Study-wide results and caveats: Multiple sclerosis was associated with a significant reduction in normalized Chao1 diversity relative to controls. In patients, TRBV5-6, TRBV5-1 and TRBV20-1 belonged to five TRBV segments found more frequently than in controls. Clustering by F measure revealed strong co-clustering among samples prepared together in one batch.

This CDR3 comprises 14 residues. This clonotype was seen a few times. No antigen is known for it. An end of the junction differs from the germline gene, which may be a read error. Sequencing input: blood. The chain links TRBV12-3 or TRBV12-4 to TRBJ1-2; no clear D. This receptor was identified in a girl aged 5 to 17 with multiple sclerosis. This chain's CDR3 is CASARPMDPYGCTF. The DNA for the CDR3 is TGTGCCAGCGCTCGTCCCATGGATCCCTATGGCTGCACCTTC.